This is a list of T cell receptor beta chains from one sample in a study of shared clonotypes between healthy human individuals. The assay was immunoSEQ multiplex PCR, and TCRdb's table has in-frame clones only and misses some. The sample holds over a million clones, 98% seen once. Source material: naive CD4+ T cells sorted from blood. All receptors come from a man aged 30 to 45 in good health. The CDR3 runs from the conserved cysteine through the conserved F or W. D genes are given only for firm matches. Not all rows give a size; the values are once, few, many and, for expanded clones, a class.

V	J	size	D	CDR3	DNA
TRBV4-3	TRBJ1-1	-	-	CASRAAGATEAFF	TGCGCCAGCAGGGCGGCGGGGGCCACTGAAGCTTTCTTT
TRBV5-6	TRBJ1-2	-	-	CASSSVGGPHTF	TGTGCCAGCAGCTCCGTTGGAGGGCCACACACCTTC
TRBV28	TRBJ2-7	-	-	CASSSRTVSSYEQYF	TGTGCCAGCAGTTCTAGGACAGTGAGCTCCTACGAGCAGTACTTC
TRBV11-2	TRBJ1-1	-	-	CASSQRLEAFF	TGTGCCAGCAGCCAACGACTGGAAGCTTTCTTT
TRBV5-6	TRBJ2-1	-	TRBD1	CASSFAPGTGTYNEQFF	TGTGCCAGCAGCTTTGCTCCCGGGACAGGGACCTACAATGAGCAGTTCTTC
TRBV5-1	TRBJ2-1	-	-	CASSLEGKAYNEQFF	TGCGCCAGCAGCTTGGAGGGCAAAGCCTACAATGAGCAGTTCTTC
TRBV27	TRBJ2-3	-	-	CASSLFWAKPGAGQTQSTDTQYF	TGTGCCAGCAGTTTATTTTGGGCCAAACCCGGGGCCGGTCAGACGCAATCCACAGATACGCAGTATTTT
TRBV11-2	TRBJ2-7	once	TRBD1	CASSPYGQGDYEQYF	TGTGCCAGCAGTCCATATGGACAGGGAGATTACGAGCAGTACTTC
TRBV5-1	TRBJ2-1	-	TRBD2	CASRRGDEQFF	TGCGCCAGCAGACGGGGGGATGAGCAGTTCTTC
TRBV5-4	TRBJ2-7	-	TRBD1	CASTRDRGNEQYF	TGTGCCAGCACCCGGGACAGGGGCAACGAGCAGTACTTC
TRBV10-2	TRBJ2-1	-	-	CASSESMYSGRGYNEQFF	TGCGCCAGCAGTGAGTCAATGTATTCGGGCAGGGGTTACAATGAGCAGTTCTTC
TRBV11-2	TRBJ2-3	-	-	CASSLFSDLGTDTQYF	TGTGCCAGCAGCTTATTTTCGGATTTAGGCACAGATACGCAGTATTTT
TRBV10-3	TRBJ2-7	-	TRBD1	CAINGQGDEQYF	TGTGCCATTAACGGACAGGGCGACGAGCAGTACTTC
TRBV5-1	TRBJ1-1	-	TRBD1	CASSFGQGEAFF	TGCGCCAGCAGCTTTGGACAGGGTGAAGCTTTCTTT
TRBV18	TRBJ2-7	-	TRBD2	CASSPRGLAGVGEQYF	TGTGCCAGCTCACCAAGAGGACTAGCGGGAGTGGGGGAGCAGTACTTC